This T cell receptor (beta chain) was documented in a study of control samples from healthy donors and cancer patients. Germline values: CDR1 MNHEY, CDR2 SMNVEV (reference sequence). V gave up 1 base and J gave up 2 bases; unmatched junction bases: 6. The CDR3 length is 17 residues. Profiling relied on immunoSEQ multiplex PCR, and the TCRdb table lists in-frame clones only, not all of them. The data show approximately 170,000 clones, around nine tenths seen once. This clonotype originated in a woman under 40 in good health. Sequences were obtained from blood. The rearrangement links TRBV27 to TRBJ2-7, with 12 nucleotides matching TRBD2. The CDR3 DNA follows: TGTGCCAGCAGTTTATACCCTGGGACTAGCGGGCCCTACGAGCAGTACTTC. It encodes CASSLYPGTSGPYEQYF.